A selection of T cell receptor beta chains follows, all from one sample in a study of beta chain features in type 1 diabetes. Repertoires were generated with immunoSEQ multiplex PCR, while TCRdb's copy carries only in-frame clones and drops some. The repertoire holds 130,000 or so clones, with about a sixth as singletons. The specimen sequenced was central memory CD4+ T cells from blood. The receptors derive from a man younger than 45 with type 1 diabetes. CDR3s include the opening cysteine and the closing phenylalanine or tryptophan. The D gene is left open where the match is weak. Some rows mark clone size as missing; the rest say once, few, many or name a class of expanded clone.

clone_size j_call d_call v_call cdr3_aa cdr3_nt
NA TRBJ2-7 NA TRBV9 CASSVEGISYEQYF TGTGCCAGCAGCGTAGAGGGGATCTCCTACGAGCAGTACTTC
few TRBJ1-1 NA TRBV27 CASTPRADSEAFF TGTGCCAGCACCCCGCGAGCAGACAGTGAAGCTTTCTTT
NA TRBJ2-7 NA TRBV4-3 CASSLLGFYEQYF TGCGCCAGCAGCCTCCTCGGTTTCTACGAGCAGTACTTC
few TRBJ2-2 NA TRBV18 CASSPQLLTAENTGELFF TGTGCCAGCTCACCACAGCTGCTAACAGCGGAGAACACCGGGGAGCTGTTTTTT
few TRBJ2-5 NA TRBV29-1 CSVEWGSGETQYF TGCAGCGTTGAATGGGGGTCGGGGGAGACCCAGTACTTC
few TRBJ2-3 NA TRBV11-2 CASSSEWGGGTDTQYF TGTGCCAGCAGCTCAGAATGGGGGGGCGGCACAGATACGCAGTATTTT
many TRBJ1-3 NA TRBV2 CASVGVNSGNTIYF TGTGCCAGCGTAGGCGTTAACTCTGGAAACACCATATATTTT
NA TRBJ1-1 NA TRBV20-1 CSVAGNTEAFF TGCAGTGTAGCGGGAAACACTGAAGCTTTCTTT
NA TRBJ1-1 NA TRBV15 CATSRVSTMNTEAFF TGTGCCACCAGCAGAGTTTCGACTATGAACACTGAAGCTTTCTTT
NA TRBJ1-2 TRBD1 TRBV28 CASSPSDRGYYGYTF TGTGCCAGCAGTCCGTCGGACAGGGGCTACTATGGCTACACCTTC
few TRBJ2-7 NA TRBV5-1 CASRDSDYEQYF TGCGCCAGCAGGGATTCCGATTACGAGCAGTACTTC
NA TRBJ2-5 TRBD2 TRBV30 CAWSRLAGGRETQYF TGTGCCTGGAGTCGACTAGCGGGGGGGCGAGAGACCCAGTACTTC
NA TRBJ2-7 NA TRBV18 CASSPWGASSSYEQYF TGTGCCAGCTCACCATGGGGAGCTTCTAGCTCCTACGAGCAGTACTTC
few TRBJ1-1 NA TRBV5-1 CASSFEPKNTEAFF TGCGCCAGCAGCTTCGAACCTAAGAACACTGAAGCTTTCTTT
NA TRBJ1-6 NA TRBV19 CASCGTSSYNSPLHF TGTGCCAGTTGCGGTACGAGCTCCTATAATTCACCCCTCCACTTT
few TRBJ1-5 TRBD1 TRBV25-1 CASSESGGENQPQHF TGTGCCAGCAGTGAGTCAGGGGGAGAGAATCAGCCCCAGCATTTT
NA TRBJ1-1 TRBD1 TRBV5-6 CASTRDRRNTEAFF TGTGCCAGCACCCGGGACAGAAGAAACACTGAAGCTTTCTTT
many TRBJ1-2 TRBD1 TRBV4-3 CASSPGTGDPGYTF TGCGCCAGCAGCCCCGGGACAGGGGACCCTGGCTACACCTTC
few TRBJ2-2 NA TRBV4-3 CASSLGQRSNTGELFF TGCGCCAGCAGTCTCGGACAGCGCTCGAACACCGGGGAGCTGTTTTTT
few TRBJ2-7 TRBD1 TRBV30 CAWTGTGPYEQYF TGTGCCTGGACCGGGACAGGCCCCTACGAGCAGTACTTC
few TRBJ1-1 NA TRBV4-2 CASRDAEGRMNTEAFF TGTGCCAGCAGAGATGCTGAGGGACGGATGAACACTGAAGCTTTCTTT
few TRBJ2-3 NA TRBV7-2 CASRSSPGNTDTQYF TGTGCCAGCAGGTCCTCCCCGGGGAATACAGATACGCAGTATTTT
few TRBJ2-5 NA TRBV7-2 CASSLTFQETQYF TGTGCCAGCAGCTTAACCTTCCAAGAGACCCAGTACTTC
NA TRBJ1-1 NA TRBV4-3 CASSQAGALMGDTEAFF TGCGCCAGCAGCCAAGCCGGGGCCCTTATGGGGGACACTGAAGCTTTCTTT
few TRBJ1-1 NA TRBV13 CASSFGRPNTEAFF TGTGCCAGCAGTTTCGGTCGACCGAACACTGAAGCTTTCTTT
few TRBJ2-1 TRBD1 TRBV4-3 CASSPVRGQGDEQFF TGCGCCAGCAGCCCGGTGAGGGGACAGGGCGATGAGCAGTTCTTC
NA TRBJ1-2 TRBD1 TRBV5-1 CASSLEGQRNYGYTF TGCGCCAGCAGCTTGGAGGGACAGAGGAACTATGGCTACACCTTC
NA TRBJ2-1 TRBD1 TRBV27 CASKQGDSYNEQFF TGTGCCTCGAAGCAGGGGGACTCCTACAATGAGCAGTTCTTC
few TRBJ2-7 TRBD1 TRBV7-2 CASSLTGQGVYEQYF TGTGCCAGCAGCTTAACCGGACAGGGTGTCTACGAGCAGTACTTC
NA TRBJ2-7 NA TRBV4-2 CASSHTNYEQYF TGTGCCAGCAGCCACACCAACTACGAGCAGTACTTC
few TRBJ1-5 NA TRBV29-1 CSVVTGGQVNQPQHF TGCAGCGTTGTGACAGGCGGTCAGGTGAATCAGCCCCAGCATTTT
NA TRBJ1-1 NA TRBV11-2 CASSPYGEAFF TGTGCCAGCAGCCCCTACGGGGAAGCTTTCTTT
NA TRBJ2-7 TRBD1 TRBV9 CASSPRTGAYEQYF TGTGCCAGCAGCCCACGGACAGGTGCCTACGAGCAGTACTTC
few TRBJ1-5 TRBD1 TRBV28 CASSYDRDQHF TGTGCCAGCAGTTATGACAGGGACCAGCATTTT
medium-sized TRBJ2-3 TRBD2 TRBV7-9 CASSLGLAGASTDTQYF TGTGCCAGCAGCCTGGGACTAGCGGGGGCTAGCACAGATACGCAGTATTTT
NA TRBJ2-7 NA TRBV29-1 CSAGQTEQYF TGCAGCGCAGGACAGACCGAGCAGTACTTC
few TRBJ2-5 NA TRBV7-8 CASSSPQETQYF TGTGCCAGCAGCTCCCCGCAAGAGACCCAGTACTTC
NA TRBJ1-5 NA TRBV27 CASSFYSNQPQHF TGTGCCAGCAGTTTTTATAGCAATCAGCCCCAGCATTTT
NA TRBJ1-4 TRBD1 TRBV7-2 CASSTRQGGDEKLFF TGTGCCAGCAGCACGCGACAGGGCGGGGATGAAAAACTGTTTTTT
few TRBJ1-6 NA TRBV27 CASSLEGWGDNSPLHF TGTGCCAGCAGTTTAGAAGGGTGGGGGGATAATTCACCCCTCCACTTT
NA TRBJ2-2 TRBD1 TRBV5-1 CASSQGARNTGELFF TGCGCCAGCAGCCAGGGGGCACGGAACACCGGGGAGCTGTTTTTT
few TRBJ1-5 NA TRBV23-1 CASSQFQPQHF TGCGCCAGCAGTCAATTTCAGCCCCAGCATTTT
few TRBJ1-2 TRBD1 TRBV29-1 CSVRTGGYGYTF TGCAGCGTTCGGACAGGGGGCTATGGCTACACCTTC
many TRBJ2-5 TRBD2 TRBV30 CAWSKLSGGTKETQYF TGTGCCTGGAGTAAGTTGAGCGGCGGGACTAAAGAGACCCAGTACTTC
few TRBJ1-6 NA TRBV7-3 CASSPDRIAPLHF TGTGCCAGCAGCCCTGACAGGATAGCACCCCTCCACTTT
few TRBJ2-5 NA TRBV2 CASSPRYQETQYF TGTGCCAGCAGTCCCCGTTACCAAGAGACCCAGTACTTC
many TRBJ2-6 NA TRBV2 CASNQWRSGANVLTF TGTGCCAGCAATCAATGGCGCTCTGGGGCCAACGTCCTGACTTTC
many TRBJ2-3 TRBD2 TRBV11-2 CASSLDRGGPTDTQYF TGTGCCAGCAGCTTAGACCGCGGGGGGCCCACAGATACGCAGTATTTT
few TRBJ2-5 TRBD2 TRBV5-1 CASSPGGSGGIETQYF TGCGCCAGCTCCCCCGGCGGTAGCGGGGGGATAGAGACCCAGTACTTC